This T cell receptor beta chain was obtained from a study of CXCR3-negative and CXCR3-positive naive CD8 T cells. General study points: The study found more hydrophobic TRB CDR3s in CXCR3-positive naive cells than in CXCR3-negative naive cells.

Note on this clonotype: The antigen remains unidentified.

In preparing the TRB cDNA libraries, 5' RACE with UMI labels was used. TCRdb re-called the 5' RACE reads and shows each CDR3 protein once, DNA omitted. This sample's table reports about 50,000 distinct CDR3 sequences. The sample taken for sequencing was naive CXCR3+ CD8+ T cells from blood. Stated subset: CD45RO-CCR7+CD27+CD95- naive CD8+ T cells expressing CXCR3 (TNR3+). This clonotype originated in a human donor in good health. Some clones in this sample may be carry-over from other donors' samples.

Here the CDR3 reads CASRLMVSSYNEQFF. The rearrangement links TRBV6-6 to TRBJ2-1. This CDR3 contains 15 residues. Germline V lookup: CDR1 MNHNY, CDR2 SVGAGI (reference sequence).